Shown below are 19 T cell receptor beta chains from a single sample sequenced in a study of blood T cell repertoires in COVID-19. Assay used: immunoSEQ multiplex PCR; TCRdb lists only in-frame clones, some missing. The sample comprises around 110,000 clones, about 85% of which are singletons, and approximately 1.5% rests with the top ten. Specimen: peripheral blood. All receptors come from a middle-aged man with acute or convalescent COVID-19.

In the case of this clone: Other DNA sequences within the sample encode an identical CDR3. CDR3 DNA: TGTGCCAGCAGCGGAGGGTACAATGAGCAGTTCTTC. Protein product: CASSGGYNEQFF. The V and J genes are TRBV12-3 or TRBV12-4 and TRBJ2-1; perhaps TRBD2 as D (6 bases). V lost 6 bases and J lost 4, with 7 bases in between. The length of the CDR3 is 12 residues.

J is TRBJ2-3 and V is TRBV7-2; 7 positions agree with TRBD2. The length of the CDR3 is 15 residues. The V and J ends lost 4 bases and 2 bases, in that order; junction bases with no gene match: 6. Germline lookup yields CDR1 SGHTA and CDR2 FQGNSA. Here the CDR3 reads CASSSNRGVTDTQYF. The CDR3 coding sequence is TGTGCCAGCAGCTCAAACCGGGGGGTCACAGATACGCAGTATTTT.

CDR3 loop: CASSFTKNTEAFF. The CDR3 DNA is TGTGCCAGCAGCTTTACTAAGAACACTGAAGCTTTCTTT. The chain has TRBV7-2 and TRBJ1-1; no reliable D call. V was trimmed by 3 bases and J by 1 base, leaving 6 bases between them. This CDR3 comprises 13 residues. Looked up from germline, CDR1 is SGHTA and CDR2 is FQGNSA. The complete variable domain, with remaining parts taken from reference TRBV7-2 and TRBJ1-1, reads GAGVSQSPSNKVTEKGKDVELRCDPISGHTALYWYRQSLGQGLEFLIYFQGNSAPDKSGLPSDRFSAERTGGSVSTLTIQRTQQEDSAVYLCASSFTKNTEAFFGQGTRLTVV.

CDR3 nucleotides: TGTGCAGGGGCCCTCGGTGGGGCTGAAGCTTTCTTT. It yields the protein CAGALGGAEAFF. The chain has TRBV12-3 or TRBV12-4 and TRBJ1-1; D perhaps matches TRBD1 (5 bases). This CDR3 is built from 12 residues.

The chain couples TRBV28 to TRBJ2-7, with TRBD2 matching 9 bases. V shed 3 bases and J 5 bases; nucleotides not matched to a gene: 5. There are 14 residues in the CDR3. Germline CDR1 MDHEN, CDR2 SYDVKM. CDR3 DNA sequence: TGTGCCAGCAGTTTTACGTCTAGCGGGGACGAGCAGTACTTC. Translating it yields CASSFTSSGDEQYF.

For the CDR3, the DNA is TGTGCCAGCAAGTTTCAGGGCTCTGGAAACACCATATATTTT. This gives the protein CASKFQGSGNTIYF. The V gene is TRBV27, the J gene TRBJ1-3, with D tentatively TRBD1 (5 bases). There are 14 residues in the CDR3. V lost 7 bases and J lost 0, with 10 bases in between. In germline, CDR1 is MNHEY, CDR2 SMNVEV (reference sequence).

The CDR3 coding sequence is TGTGCCAGCAGTACATCTGCGGAGCTGTTTTTT. Its translation is CASSTSAELFF. This sequence joins TRBV6-2 or TRBV6-3 and TRBJ2-2; D unresolved. The length of the CDR3 is 11 residues. V was shortened by 5 bases and J by 10 bases, with 8 bases between the two germline ends. The germline gives CDR1 MNHEY, CDR2 SVGEGT.

The chain is built from TRBV10-3 and TRBJ1-2; the match to TRBD1 covers 7 bases. The CDR3 totals 14 residues. Germline loops: CDR1 ENHRY, CDR2 SYGVKD. J gave up 4 bases and V 6 bases, and 8 bases lay outside the gene matches. CDR3 in DNA: TGTGCCATCAGGGAGGGGGCTCGTAGCTATGGCTACACCTTC. The encoded protein is CAIREGARSYGYTF.

As concerns this clone: Other DNA sequences from this sample encode an identical CDR3 as well. The J gene is TRBJ2-5, the V gene TRBV12-3 or TRBV12-4; D might be TRBD2 (6 bases). This CDR3 region has 12 residues. Trimming cost V 8 bases and J 0 bases, with 7 bases left between them. The CDR3 bases are TGTGCCAGCGGAGGGCACCAAGAGACCCAGTACTTC. This translates into CASGGHQETQYF.

V gene TRBV9 combines with J gene TRBJ1-2, with 7 bases lining up with TRBD1. J gave up 8 bases and V 4 bases, and 8 bases lay outside the gene matches. Germline V CDR1 and CDR2: SGDLS, YYNGEE. CDR3 length equals 13 residues. CDR3 sequence reads: CASSLQGLSGYTF. DNA for the CDR3: TGTGCCAGCAGCTTACAGGGGCTGAGCGGCTACACCTTC.

This chain connects TRBV5-1 to TRBJ2-2; no definite D call. Between the trimmed V and J ends, which lost 4 bases and 0 bases, there was a span of 10 bases. The CDR3 runs 15 residues. CDR1 and CDR2 from the germline V gene are SGHRS and YFSETQ. In DNA, the CDR3 is TGCGCCAGCAGCCCTCCGACTGCGAACACCGGGGAGCTGTTTTTT. It yields the protein CASSPPTANTGELFF.

The J gene is TRBJ2-2, the V gene TRBV6-5, with 7 bases that match TRBD2. Germline loops: CDR1 MNHEY, CDR2 SVGAGI. V dropped 7 bases and J dropped 0; count of bases not matched to a gene: 5. The CDR3 contains 15 residues. The DNA of the CDR3 is TGTGCCAGCACTCCTAGCGGACCGAACACCGGGGAGCTGTTTTTT. Translation gives CASTPSGPNTGELFF.

The rearrangement joins TRBV12-5 to TRBJ2-7; D is possibly TRBD1 (5 bases). The CDR3 has 17 amino acids. CDR1 LGHNT and CDR2 FRNRAP come from the germline V gene. Between the trimmed V and J ends, which lost 2 bases and 3 bases, there was a span of 20 bases. Here the CDR3 DNA reads TGTGCTAGTGGTTTGTCAAAGGGGATCCTTGACCTCTACGAGCAGTACTTC. Protein: CASGLSKGILDLYEQYF.

The gene calls are TRBV10-3 and TRBJ2-3; 8 bases line up with TRBD2. This CDR3 has 14 amino acids. Germline V lookup: CDR1 ENHRY, CDR2 SYGVKD. V lost 8 bases to trimming and J lost 2 bases; unmatched junction nucleotides: 6. This chain's CDR3 is CAIEAGGSTDTQYF. For the CDR3, the DNA is TGTGCCATCGAGGCGGGGGGTTCCACAGATACGCAGTATTTT.

The V gene is TRBV6-1, the J gene TRBJ1-1; TRBD1 matches 8 bases. Germline CDR1 reads MNHNS; CDR2 reads SASEGT. This CDR3 has 15 amino acids. J gave up 3 bases and V 8 bases, and 11 bases lay outside the gene matches. DNA of the CDR3: TGTGCCAGCCGGTACGGACAGGGTAGAGACACTGAAGCTTTCTTT. This encodes CASRYGQGRDTEAFF.

This chain connects TRBV6-1 to TRBJ2-1, with 9 bases fitting TRBD1. Germline lookup yields CDR1 MNHNS and CDR2 SASEGT. Trimming cost V 0 bases and J 7 bases; bases outside gene matches: 7. The CDR3 has 16 amino acids. The CDR3 loop reads CASSEAPGTGQNEQFF. The CDR3 DNA is TGTGCCAGCAGTGAAGCGCCCGGGACAGGGCAAAATGAGCAGTTCTTC.

This clone came up once. The gene calls are TRBV7-9 and TRBJ1-2; 9 bases align to TRBD1. There are 14 residues in the CDR3. With 5 bases clipped from V and 8 bases from J, the junction kept 9 bases outside the gene matches. CDR1 is SEHNR and CDR2 is FQNEAQ in the germline V gene (reference sequence). The CDR3 loop is CASSSSQGAEGYTF. The DNA for the CDR3 is TGTGCCAGCAGCAGTTCACAGGGGGCGGAGGGCTACACCTTC.

V usage is TRBV28 and J usage is TRBJ2-1; TRBD2 aligns across 14 bases. Germline CDR1 MDHEN, CDR2 SYDVKM. The CDR3 is 19 amino acids. V trimming: 8 bases; J trimming: 0 bases; junction bases outside the gene matches: 12. The CDR3 DNA sequence: TGTGCCAGCGTTAATTCGGGACTAGCGGGGGCGAGCTCCTACAATGAGCAGTTCTTC. Translating it yields CASVNSGLAGASSYNEQFF. The full variable domain, completed using reference TRBV28 and TRBJ2-1, is DVKVTQSSRYLVKRTGEKVFLECVQDMDHENMFWYRQDPGLGLRLIYFSYDVKMKEKGDIPEGYSVSREKKERFSLILESASTNQTSMYLCASVNSGLAGASSYNEQFFGPGTRLTVL.

In its sample, this clone was seen once. The chain has TRBV4-2 and TRBJ2-3; D may be TRBD2 (5 bases). Germline loops: CDR1 LGHNA, CDR2 YNFKEQ. V gave up 4 bases and J gave up 0 bases, with 11 bases separating them. CDR3 length: 15 residues. The CDR3 sequence: CASSLQAVSTDTQYF. CDR3 nucleotide sequence: TGTGCCAGCAGCCTCCAAGCGGTCAGCACAGATACGCAGTATTTT.